Listed below are T cell receptor beta chains from one sample, sequenced in a study of human T cells and chemical hapten exposure. TCRdb analysed the RACE reads with MiXCR anew, one entry per CDR3 protein. The sample has 75,000 to 100,000 distinct CDR3 sequences; over 8% are singletons. Sequencing was done on a sample of whole blood. The receptors stem from a female donor in good health. Some clones in this sample may be carry-over from other donors' samples. Each CDR3 is given with its conserved first and last residue. Fields, in order: D gene, V gene, J gene, clone size, CDR3 protein, CDR3 DNA. D genes are given only for firm matches. Clone size is given for some rows only: seen once, a few or many times, or a class if the clone is expanded.

D: NA
V: TRBV7-2
J: TRBJ2-7
size: NA
CDR3: CASSIPRQTRNEQYF
DNA: TGTGCCAGCAGTATCCCTAGACAGACTCGGAACGAGCAGTACTTC

D: NA
V: TRBV12-3/TRBV12-4
J: TRBJ1-4
size: NA
CDR3: CASSFIATNEKLFF
DNA: TGTGCCAGCAGTTTCATTGCAACTAATGAAAAACTGTTTTTT

D: TRBD2
V: TRBV27
J: TRBJ2-7
size: few
CDR3: CASRILAGGAIYEQYF
DNA: TGTGCCAGCAGAATTCTAGCGGGAGGTGCGATATACGAGCAGTACTTC

D: TRBD2
V: TRBV20-1
J: TRBJ2-1
size: many
CDR3: CSAVLAGVGNEQFF
DNA: TGCAGTGCTGTACTAGCGGGAGTGGGCAATGAGCAGTTCTTC

D: NA
V: TRBV5-1
J: TRBJ2-1
size: NA
CDR3: CASSPVGLYNEQFF
DNA: TGCGCCAGCAGCCCCGTCGGGCTGTACAATGAGCAGTTCTTC

D: TRBD1
V: TRBV28
J: TRBJ1-1
size: NA
CDR3: CASRSTGLNTEAFF
DNA: TGTGCCAGCAGGTCGACAGGGCTGAACACTGAAGCTTTCTTT

D: TRBD2
V: TRBV6-1
J: TRBJ2-1
size: few
CDR3: CASNLGLVTYNEQFF
DNA: TGTGCCAGCAACCTAGGACTAGTTACCTACAATGAGCAGTTCTTC

D: NA
V: TRBV6-5
J: TRBJ2-3
size: NA
CDR3: CASSLYAVDTDTQYF
DNA: TGTGCCAGCAGTCTATATGCCGTTGACACAGATACGCAGTATTTT

D: TRBD2
V: TRBV7-2
J: TRBJ2-5
size: few
CDR3: CASSLQREAGKTQYF
DNA: TGTGCCAGCAGCTTACAGCGGGAGGCCGGGAAGACCCAGTACTTC

D: NA
V: TRBV7-8
J: TRBJ1-1
size: few
CDR3: CASSLWAAMNTEAFF
DNA: TGTGCCAGCAGCTTATGGGCGGCGATGAACACTGAAGCTTTCTTT

D: NA
V: TRBV6-5
J: TRBJ2-4
size: NA
CDR3: CASLGLDKNIQYF
DNA: TGTGCCAGTCTGGGGTTGGACAAAAACATTCAGTACTTC

D: NA
V: TRBV28
J: TRBJ1-6
size: few
CDR3: CASSLSVGRNSPLHF
DNA: TGTGCCAGCAGTTTATCGGTGGGGAGGAATTCACCCCTCCACTTT

D: NA
V: TRBV10-2
J: TRBJ1-3
size: few
CDR3: CASSESPRSGNTIYF
DNA: TGCGCCAGCAGTGAGTCTCCTAGGTCTGGAAACACCATATATTTT

D: NA
V: TRBV30
J: TRBJ1-1
size: few
CDR3: CAWKGEGTEAFF
DNA: TGTGCCTGGAAGGGCGAGGGGACTGAAGCTTTCTTT

D: TRBD2
V: TRBV7-8
J: TRBJ2-3
size: few
CDR3: CASSSSGISTDTQYF
DNA: TGTGCCAGCAGCTCTAGCGGGATTAGCACAGATACGCAGTATTTT

D: TRBD2
V: TRBV11-2
J: TRBJ2-7
size: NA
CDR3: CASSLGTSPEQYF
DNA: TGTGCCAGCAGCTTAGGGACTAGTCCCGAGCAGTACTTC

D: TRBD2
V: TRBV20-1
J: TRBJ2-3
size: NA
CDR3: CSARDPQAGADTQYF
DNA: TGCAGTGCTAGAGACCCCCAAGCGGGAGCAGATACGCAGTATTTT

D: NA
V: TRBV20-1
J: TRBJ1-5
size: few
CDR3: CSASEGGSNQPQHF
DNA: TGCAGTGCTAGCGAGGGGGGTAGCAATCAGCCCCAGCATTTT

D: NA
V: TRBV6-2/TRBV6-3
J: TRBJ2-3
size: few
CDR3: CASSYATQFSLRTDTQYF
DNA: TGTGCCAGCAGTTACGCCACTCAGTTCTCCCTCCGCACAGATACGCAGTATTTT

D: TRBD1
V: TRBV4-1
J: TRBJ2-7
size: NA
CDR3: CASSQDGNTGVYEQYF
DNA: TGCGCCAGCAGCCAAGATGGGAACACAGGGGTCTACGAGCAGTACTTC

D: NA
V: TRBV12-3/TRBV12-4
J: TRBJ1-5
size: NA
CDR3: CASSFVGAGSNQPQHF
DNA: TGTGCCAGCAGTTTTGTTGGGGCGGGTAGCAATCAGCCCCAGCATTTT

D: NA
V: TRBV20-1
J: TRBJ2-7
size: NA
CDR3: CSARDQTPYEQYF
DNA: TGCAGTGCTAGAGACCAAACTCCTTACGAGCAGTACTTC

D: TRBD1
V: TRBV10-3
J: TRBJ2-3
size: NA
CDR3: CAISEGQGEDTQYF
DNA: TGTGCCATCAGTGAGGGGCAGGGGGAAGATACGCAGTATTTT

D: NA
V: TRBV10-2
J: TRBJ1-2
size: many
CDR3: CASSDFTPNYGYTF
DNA: TGCGCCAGCAGTGATTTCACTCCTAACTATGGCTACACCTTC

D: NA
V: TRBV6-2/TRBV6-3
J: TRBJ2-7
size: few
CDR3: CASSYESRGNEQYF
DNA: TGTGCCAGCAGTTACGAATCTCGAGGGAACGAGCAGTACTTC